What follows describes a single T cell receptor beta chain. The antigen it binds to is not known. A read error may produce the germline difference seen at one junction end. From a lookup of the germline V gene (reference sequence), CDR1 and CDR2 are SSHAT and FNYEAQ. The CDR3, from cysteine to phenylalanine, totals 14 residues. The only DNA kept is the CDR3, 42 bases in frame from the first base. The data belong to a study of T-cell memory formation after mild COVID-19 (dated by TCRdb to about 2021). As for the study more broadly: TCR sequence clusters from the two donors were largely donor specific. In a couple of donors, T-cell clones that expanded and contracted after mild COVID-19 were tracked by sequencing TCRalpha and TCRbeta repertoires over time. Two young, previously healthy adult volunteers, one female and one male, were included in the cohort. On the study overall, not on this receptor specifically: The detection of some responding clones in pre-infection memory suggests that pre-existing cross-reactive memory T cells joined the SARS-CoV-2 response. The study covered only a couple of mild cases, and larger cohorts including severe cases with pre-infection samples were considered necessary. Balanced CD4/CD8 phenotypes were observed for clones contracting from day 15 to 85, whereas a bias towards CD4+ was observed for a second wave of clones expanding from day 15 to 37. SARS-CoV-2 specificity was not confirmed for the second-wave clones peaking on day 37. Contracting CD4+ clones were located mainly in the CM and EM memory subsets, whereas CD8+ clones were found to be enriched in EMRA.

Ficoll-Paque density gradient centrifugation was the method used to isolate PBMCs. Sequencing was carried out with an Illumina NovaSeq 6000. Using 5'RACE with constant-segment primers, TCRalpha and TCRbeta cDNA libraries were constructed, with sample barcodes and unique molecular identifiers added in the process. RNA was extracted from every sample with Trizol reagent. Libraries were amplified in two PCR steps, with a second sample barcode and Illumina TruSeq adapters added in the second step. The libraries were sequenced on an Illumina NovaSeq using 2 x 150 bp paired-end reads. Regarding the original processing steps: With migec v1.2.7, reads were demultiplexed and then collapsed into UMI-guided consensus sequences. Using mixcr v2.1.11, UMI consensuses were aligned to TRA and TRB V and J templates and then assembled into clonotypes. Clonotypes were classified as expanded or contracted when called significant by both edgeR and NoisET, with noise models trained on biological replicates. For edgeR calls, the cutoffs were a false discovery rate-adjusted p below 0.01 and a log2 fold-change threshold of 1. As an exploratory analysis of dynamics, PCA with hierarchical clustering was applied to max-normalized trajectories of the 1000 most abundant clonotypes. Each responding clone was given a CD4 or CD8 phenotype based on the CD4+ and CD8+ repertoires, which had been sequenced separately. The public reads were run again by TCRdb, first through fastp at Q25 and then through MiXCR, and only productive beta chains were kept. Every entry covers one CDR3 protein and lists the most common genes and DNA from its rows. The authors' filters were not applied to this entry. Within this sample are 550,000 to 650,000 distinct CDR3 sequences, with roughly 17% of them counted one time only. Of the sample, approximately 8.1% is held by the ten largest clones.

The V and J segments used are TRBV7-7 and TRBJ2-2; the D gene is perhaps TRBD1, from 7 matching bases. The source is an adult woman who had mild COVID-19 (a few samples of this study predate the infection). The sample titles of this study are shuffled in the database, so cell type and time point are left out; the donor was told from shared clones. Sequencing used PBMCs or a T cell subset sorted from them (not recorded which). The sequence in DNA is TGTGCTAGCAGCTCCAGGGGGGACACCGGGGAGCTGTTTTTT. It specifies CASSSRGDTGELFF.